Presented here are 16 T cell receptor beta chains from one specimen sequenced in a study of CD8 T cells in Susac syndrome. A quantity of roughly 0.5 to 1 ug RNA underwent reverse transcription using random hexamers. One entry per CDR3 protein, called by TCRdb with MiXCR from the immunoSEQ multiplex PCR reads. The profile shows about 140,000 distinct CDR3 sequences, about 95% of them singletons. The sequenced sample consisted of CD4+ T cells from PBMCs. The receptors stem from a human donor with multiple sclerosis.

CDR3 protein: CASSQTGLEGNEQFF. DNA of the CDR3: TGTGCCAGCAGCCAGACCGGACTAGAGGGTAATGAGCAGTTCTTC. The chain recombines TRBV3-1 with TRBJ2-1; TRBD2 aligns across 7 bases. J gave up 7 bases and V 3 bases, and 9 bases lay outside the gene matches. CDR3 length equals 15 residues. The V gene's germline CDR1 is LGHDT and CDR2 YNNKEL (reference sequence).

The chain uses TRBV9 and TRBJ2-1; weak D call: TRBD2 (5 bases). Germline V gives CDR1 SGDLS, CDR2 YYNGEE. This CDR3 is built from 12 residues. Trimming removed 2 bases from V and 10 bases from J, with 10 bases in between. CDR3 residues: CASSVQGREQFF. The CDR3 bases are TGTGCCAGCAGCGTCCAAGGGAGAGAGCAGTTCTTC.

This clonotype was seen more than once but under ten times. The chain combines TRBV7-2 with TRBJ2-1, with D uncertain. V was cut by 3 bases and J by 5 bases, with 8 bases left in between. The V gene's germline CDR1 is SGHTA and CDR2 FQGNSA. The CDR3 sequence is 13 residues long. CDR3 protein: CASSFSPNNEQFF. In DNA, the CDR3 is TGTGCCAGCAGCTTCTCACCTAACAATGAGCAGTTCTTC.

The gene calls are TRBV11-2 and TRBJ2-7; 9 bases align to TRBD1. Germline CDR1 SGHAT, CDR2 FQNNGV. CDR3 size: 15 residues. The junction had 8 bases not matched to a gene; V was cut back by 6 bases and J by 2 bases. The CDR3 here is CASRPGTGPAYEQYF. CDR3 in DNA: TGTGCCAGCAGACCGGGGACAGGGCCCGCCTACGAGCAGTACTTC.

This clonotype occurred once. The chain couples TRBV12-3 or TRBV12-4 to TRBJ1-5; the D is unclear. Trimming took off 5 bases at V and 9 bases at J, with 8 bases between the two ends. The CDR3 sequence is 11 residues long. CDR3 nucleotide sequence: TGTGCCAGCAGTGACCTGGGGCCCCAGCATTTT. Translation: CASSDLGPQHF.

The rearrangement links TRBV27 to TRBJ1-1; the D is unclear. The CDR3 spans 15 residues. From germline, CDR1 is MNHEY and CDR2 SMNVEV (reference sequence). V was cut by 2 bases and J by 1 base, with 11 bases left in between. This CDR3 reads CASSLRAGGNTEAFF. The CDR3 region has the DNA TGTGCCAGCAGTTTAAGGGCCGGCGGGAACACTGAAGCTTTCTTT.

The chain combines TRBV5-1 with TRBJ2-7, with 7 bases fitting TRBD2. J gave up 7 bases and V 0 bases, and 4 bases lay outside the gene matches. This CDR3 region has 13 residues. Germline V CDR1 and CDR2: SGHRS, YFSETQ. CDR3 loop: CASSLDYGREQYF. CDR3 sequence (DNA): TGCGCCAGCAGCTTGGACTACGGGAGGGAGCAGTACTTC.

This clonotype was observed once. The V call is TRBV29-1, the J call TRBJ2-1; no clear D gene. Trimming removed 4 bases from V and 8 bases from J, with 9 bases in between. Germline V gene lookup returns CDR1 SQVTM and CDR2 ANQGSEA. The CDR3 covers 11 residues. The CDR3: CSVGSRDEQFF. CDR3 DNA sequence: TGCAGCGTTGGTAGTCGGGATGAGCAGTTCTTC.

The V call is TRBV27, the J call TRBJ2-5, with a tentative D call TRBD1 (6 bases). The CDR3 runs to 14 residues. Per germline, CDR1 MNHEY and CDR2 SMNVEV (reference sequence). V was cut by 9 bases and J by 4 bases, with 18 bases left in between. CDR3 loop: CARRPGQVGETQYF. In DNA form, the CDR3 reads TGTGCCAGACGGCCGGGACAAGTAGGAGAGACCCAGTACTTC.

This clonotype was found once. The J gene is TRBJ1-2, the V gene TRBV14, with D possibly matching TRBD1 (5 bases). The CDR3 extends over 12 amino acids. Germline assignment: CDR1 SGHDN and CDR2 FVKESK. Trimming took off 1 base at V and 8 bases at J, with 8 bases between the two ends. The CDR3 DNA sequence: TGTGCCAGCAGCCAAGTACCAGGGGGCTACACCTTC. Protein sequence: CASSQVPGGYTF. The full variable domain, completed using reference TRBV14 and TRBJ1-2, is EAGVTQFPSHSVIEKGQTVTLRCDPISGHDNLYWYRRVMGKEIKFLLHFVKESKQDESGMPNNRFLAERTGGTYSTLKVQPAELEDSGVYFCASSQVPGGYTFGSGTRLTVV.

The V gene is TRBV28, the J gene TRBJ1-2, with D hard to call. V lost 5 bases and J 4 bases, leaving 5 bases between the germline ends. The CDR3 extends over 11 amino acids. Germline lookup yields CDR1 MDHEN and CDR2 SYDVKM. CDR3 region: CASSRLYGYTF. CDR3 in DNA: TGTGCCAGCAGTAGACTCTATGGCTACACCTTC.

This chain joins TRBV24-1 and TRBJ2-3; 8 positions agree with TRBD2. Germline V gene sequence: CDR1 KGHDR, CDR2 SFDVKD. The V gene end was trimmed by 6 bases and the J gene end by 2 bases; junction bases not matched to a gene: 15. The length of the CDR3 is 18 residues. CDR3 region: CATSSWTGGSSFTDTQYF. As DNA, the CDR3 is TGTGCCACCAGTTCTTGGACGGGAGGGTCATCCTTCACAGATACGCAGTATTTT.

The chain combines TRBV4-3 with TRBJ2-7; D might be TRBD1 or TRBD2, each matching 5 bases. V was clipped by 1 base and J by 0 bases, with 10 bases between them. The CDR3 is 15 residues long. Looked up from germline, CDR1 is LGHNA and CDR2 is YSLEER. The CDR3 is CASSQAWGSSYEQYF. CDR3 nucleotide sequence: TGCGCCAGCAGCCAAGCTTGGGGGAGCTCCTACGAGCAGTACTTC.

J is TRBJ1-1 and V is TRBV9; D call uncertain. Trimming shortened V by 4 bases and J by 0 bases, and 7 bases separated the two germline ends. The CDR3 has 13 amino acids. Germline values: CDR1 SGDLS, CDR2 YYNGEE. CDR3 DNA sequence: TGTGCCAGCAGCTTGAGGATGAACACTGAAGCTTTCTTT. It is translated as CASSLRMNTEAFF.

The chain is built from TRBV15 and TRBJ1-5; D uncertain. Germline CDR1 LNHNV, CDR2 YYDKDF (reference sequence). CDR3 size: 12 residues. Trimming took 1 base from V and 8 from J, leaving 6 bases between them. The CDR3 sequence is CATSRAQEPQHF. CDR3 in DNA: TGTGCCACCAGCAGAGCCCAGGAGCCCCAGCATTTT.

This chain links TRBV5-1 with TRBJ1-2; D is possibly TRBD1 (6 bases). V lost 0 bases and J lost 6, with 12 bases in between. The CDR3 runs 14 residues. The germline V gene encodes CDR1 SGHRS and CDR2 YFSETQ. The CDR3 reads CASSLGQVYHGYTF. The CDR3 DNA is TGCGCCAGCAGCTTGGGACAGGTGTACCATGGCTACACCTTC.